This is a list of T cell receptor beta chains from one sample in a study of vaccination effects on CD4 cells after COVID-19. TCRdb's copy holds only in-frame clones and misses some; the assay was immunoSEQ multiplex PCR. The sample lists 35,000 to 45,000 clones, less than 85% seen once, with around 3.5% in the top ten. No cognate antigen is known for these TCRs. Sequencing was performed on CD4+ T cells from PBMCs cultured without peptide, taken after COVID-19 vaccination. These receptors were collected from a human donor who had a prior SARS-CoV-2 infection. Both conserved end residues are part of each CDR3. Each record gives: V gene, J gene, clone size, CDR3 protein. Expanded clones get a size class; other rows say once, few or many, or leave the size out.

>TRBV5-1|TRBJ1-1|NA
CASSLGGFTEAFF
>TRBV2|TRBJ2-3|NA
CASSGQGGTQYF
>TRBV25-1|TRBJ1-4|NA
CASSDHGGGTEKLFF
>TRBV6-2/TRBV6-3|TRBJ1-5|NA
CASSYGVGGVSNQPQHF
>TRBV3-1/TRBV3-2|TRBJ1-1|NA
CASVAFGAGTEAFF
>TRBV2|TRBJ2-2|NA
CASSRSLVTGELFF
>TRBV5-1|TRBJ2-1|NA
CASSLVPGQEAEQFF
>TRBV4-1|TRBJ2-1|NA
CASSRGLAGHEQFF
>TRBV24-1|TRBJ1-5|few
CATSDGTGGNQPQHF
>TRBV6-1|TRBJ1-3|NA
CASSANLGSSGNTIYF
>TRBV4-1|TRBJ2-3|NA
CASRRWGQGAGDTQYF